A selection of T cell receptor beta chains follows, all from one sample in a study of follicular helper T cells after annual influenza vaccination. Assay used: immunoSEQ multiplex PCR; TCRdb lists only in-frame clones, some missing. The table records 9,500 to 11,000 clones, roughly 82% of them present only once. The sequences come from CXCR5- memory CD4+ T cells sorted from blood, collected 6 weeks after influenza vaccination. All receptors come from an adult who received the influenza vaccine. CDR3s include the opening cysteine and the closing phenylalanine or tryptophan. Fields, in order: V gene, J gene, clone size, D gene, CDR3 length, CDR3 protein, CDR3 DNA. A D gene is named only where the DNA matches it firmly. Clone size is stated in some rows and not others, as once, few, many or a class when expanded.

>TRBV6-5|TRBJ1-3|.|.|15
CASSYYPDSGNTIYF
TGTGCCAGCAGTTACTACCCGGACAGTGGAAACACCATATATTTT
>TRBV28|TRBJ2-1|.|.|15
CASSPGGSGHNEQFF
TGTGCCAGCAGTCCAGGGGGGTCGGGCCACAATGAGCAGTTCTTC
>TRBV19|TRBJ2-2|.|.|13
CASSATGTGELFF
TGTGCCAGTAGTGCGACGGGGACCGGGGAGCTGTTTTTT
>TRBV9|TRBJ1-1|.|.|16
CASSQRGAGLNTEAFF
TGTGCCAGCAGCCAGAGGGGTGCGGGGTTGAACACTGAAGCTTTCTTT
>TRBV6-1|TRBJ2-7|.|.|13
CASSREPSYEQYF
TGTGCCAGCAGCCGGGAACCTTCCTACGAGCAGTACTTC
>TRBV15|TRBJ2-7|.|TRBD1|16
CATSTMPGTGVYEQYF
TGTGCCACCAGCACAATGCCCGGGACAGGGGTGTACGAGCAGTACTTC
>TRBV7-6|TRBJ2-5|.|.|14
CASSPGEGQGTQYF
TGTGCCAGCAGCCCGGGCGAGGGCCAAGGGACCCAGTACTTC
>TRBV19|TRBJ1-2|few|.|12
CASSPGDYGYTF
TGTGCCAGTAGTCCCGGGGACTATGGCTACACCTTC
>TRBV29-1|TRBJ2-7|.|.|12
CSVGDGSYEQYF
TGCAGCGTTGGGGACGGCTCCTACGAGCAGTACTTC
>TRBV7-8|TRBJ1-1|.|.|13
CASSPRGPTEAFF
TGTGCCAGCAGCCCCCGGGGTCCCACTGAAGCTTTCTTT